This TCR beta chain was recovered during a study of blood T cell repertoires in COVID-19. As for the study in general: Material from acute and convalescent COVID-19 was sourced from the United States, Italy and Spain.

Original processing methods: Counts of nucleated cells, estimated from reference gene primer amplification, were obtained. Libraries were prepared by immunoSEQ multiplex PCR; TCRdb keeps only in-frame clonotypes and omits some of them. Clone size and V and J calls were adopted from that table, with D and trimming inferred from the DNA. The profile shows around 110,000 clones, about 80% of them singletons. CDR3 length: 15 residues. The V gene lost 2 bases and the J gene lost 7 bases, with 14 bases spanning the gap. The germline CDR1 and CDR2 sequences are LNHDA and SQIVND (reference sequence). The material sequenced was peripheral blood. The genes are TRBV19 and TRBJ2-2, with D possibly TRBD1 on 5 matching bases. The sequence derives from a man aged 65 to 79 with active or convalescent COVID-19. CDR3: CASSIFREVGGELFF. The CDR3 DNA sequence: TGTGCCAGTAGTATATTCAGGGAAGTCGGCGGGGAGCTGTTTTTT.